Described below is a single T cell receptor (beta chain) sequence and its context. Its antigen remains unknown. By way of CD45RO/CCR7/CD25/CD127/CD95/CD27, the CD4+ regulatory, stem cell-like memory, central memory and naive cells were sorted. This record belongs to a study of beta chain features in type 1 diabetes. Study-level background: Examination covered 100 million to 140 million sorted cells spanning all samples.

The study reverse transcribed the entire isolated RNA, so it sequenced expressed TCRB transcripts. Sequencing used immunoSEQ multiplex PCR; TCRdb keeps in-frame clones, though not all of them. This sample has roughly 500,000 clones, with over 25% found just once. Findings and limits, study-wide: Fewer insertions but more deletions were seen at VDJ junctions in type 1 diabetes patients. In the patient group, naive, central memory and Treg TCRB repertoires seemed more alike than in the healthy donor group.

Germline V lookup: CDR1 SGHNT, CDR2 YYREEE (reference sequence). This CDR3 contains 12 residues. Trimming took off 8 bases at V and 4 bases at J, with 10 bases between the two ends. The gene calls are TRBV5-4 and TRBJ2-1; perhaps TRBD1 as D (6 bases). The specimen sequenced was naive CD4+ T cells from blood. This receptor was identified in a man between 18 and 35 years old in good health. The DNA for the CDR3 is TGTGCCAGTGGACAGTTATACAATGAGCAGTTCTTC. Protein sequence: CASGQLYNEQFF.